The following is a T cell receptor beta chain sequence with its context. What it recognizes is unknown. The sample comes from a study of T cell responses to AZD1222 COVID-19 vaccine. Whole-study findings and limits: In the spike-specific TCR repertoire, nearly half reportedly target unmutated variant regions. Regions 160-218 and 743-854 held dominance among vaccine-associated CD4 TCRs, which spanned spike.

This table comes from immunoSEQ multiplex PCR, and its TCRdb copy is limited to in-frame clones, with some not included. The sample holds fewer than 200,000 clones; roughly nine tenths are singletons and the top ten take about 1.8%. The CDR3 contains 13 residues. The germline V gene encodes CDR1 SGHTA and CDR2 FQGTGA. The V and J ends lost 5 bases and 7 bases, in that order; junction bases with no gene match: 7. Source: peripheral blood, taken 28 days after the second AZD1222 dose. The sequence derives from an adult who received the AZD1222 COVID-19 vaccine. The chain combines TRBV7-3 with TRBJ2-7; TRBD2 aligns across 8 bases. The CDR3 protein is CASSPGGGGEQYF. DNA of the CDR3: TGTGCCAGCAGCCCCGGGGGGGGCGGTGAGCAGTACTTC.